Presented here are 13 T cell receptor beta chains from one specimen sequenced in a study of vaccination and CD4 T cells after COVID-19. Once obtained from cultured CD4+ T cells, the DNA was sequenced using the Oncomine TCR Beta short-read assay. MiXCR, applied by TCRdb to the PCR reads, yields one record per CDR3 protein. The table lists roughly 15,000 distinct CDR3 sequences, approximately 57% of them singletons. No antigen is known for these receptors. The sample's treatment: approximately nine-day PBMC culture with coronavirus spike peptide pools or control peptides (ViraFEST assay). Sequencing was done on a sample of CD4+ T cells from blood, cultured in vitro. The receptors were gathered from a human donor who had recovered from COVID-19.

The CDR3 spells CMSPWNYGYTF. The CDR3 region has the DNA TGCATGTCGCCGTGGAACTATGGCTACACCTTC. The rearrangement joins TRBV20-1 to TRBJ1-2; D uncertain. The length of the CDR3 is 11 residues. Looked up from germline, CDR1 is DFQATT and CDR2 is SNEGSKA (reference sequence).

V usage is TRBV18 and J usage is TRBJ1-5; the D is unclear. V lost 3 bases and J lost 3, with 12 bases in between. This CDR3 has 15 residues. From germline, CDR1 is KGHSH and CDR2 LQKENI. This chain's CDR3 is CASSPEWGDNQPQHF. Here the CDR3 DNA reads TGTGCCAGCTCACCGGAGTGGGGAGACAATCAGCCCCAGCATTTT.

CDR3 sequence: CASSQDTTQLYGYTF. CDR3 DNA: TGCGCCAGCAGCCAAGATACTACACAGCTCTATGGCTACACCTTC. V gene TRBV4-3 combines with J gene TRBJ1-2, with D unresolved. The germline V and J ends were trimmed by 0 bases and 4 bases, with 12 bases remaining between them. Germline V gives CDR1 LGHNA, CDR2 YSLEER. The length of the CDR3 is 15 residues.

The chain links TRBV12-3 or TRBV12-4 to TRBJ2-7, with TRBD2 matching over 14 bases. V lost 5 bases to trimming and J lost 9 bases; unmatched junction nucleotides: 6. This CDR3 spans 14 amino acids. This CDR3 reads CASSPGLAGERQYF. The CDR3 region has the DNA TGTGCCAGCAGTCCGGGACTAGCGGGAGAACGGCAGTACTTC.

This clonotype was found a few times. The chain recombines TRBV2 with TRBJ1-2; D not resolved. Trimming removed 7 bases from V and 4 bases from J, with 16 bases in between. This CDR3 is built from 14 residues. Per the germline V gene, CDR1 is SNHLY and CDR2 is FYNNEI. This CDR3 reads CASMVRASIYGYTF. DNA of the CDR3: TGTGCCAGCATGGTTAGGGCCTCTATCTATGGCTACACCTTC.

J is TRBJ2-5 and V is TRBV7-2; D is ambiguous. CDR3 length: 20 residues. CDR1 and CDR2 (germline): SGHTA, FQGNSA. The V end lost 2 bases, the J end lost 5 bases, and 30 bases lay between the germline ends. The CDR3 coding sequence is TGTGCCAGCAGCTTAATTCTTCACGTCGCCACCCCTGAGATTGTGGAGACCCAGTACTTC. Translated: CASSLILHVATPEIVETQYF.

V and J are TRBV27 and TRBJ2-7; 10 bases are shared with TRBD1. This CDR3 has 14 amino acids. The V segment lost 7 bases and the J segment 5 bases; nucleotides outside the gene matches: 8. Germline-derived CDR1 and CDR2 are MNHEY and SMNVEV (reference sequence). This chain's CDR3 is CASTPTGGFDEQYF. In DNA, the CDR3 is TGTGCCAGCACCCCGACAGGGGGCTTTGACGAGCAGTACTTC.

The table lists this clonotype with a few counts. The chain has TRBV28 and TRBJ2-1, with TRBD2 matching over 7 bases. Germline assignment: CDR1 MDHEN and CDR2 SYDVKM. CDR3 size: 15 residues. V gave up 3 bases and J gave up 7 bases; unmatched junction bases: 9. In DNA, the CDR3 is TGTGCCAGCAGTTTGGGCGGGAGAGGCGGGAATGAGCAGTTCTTC. Protein sequence: CASSLGGRGGNEQFF.

The chain joins TRBV2 to TRBJ1-5; D perhaps matches TRBD1 (5 bases). V was cut by 3 bases and J by 3 bases, with 9 bases left in between. CDR3 length: 14 residues. Germline lookup yields CDR1 SNHLY and CDR2 FYNNEI. CDR3 DNA sequence: TGTGCCAGCAGTGAGCAGGGAAACAATCAGCCCCAGCATTTT. Translation: CASSEQGNNQPQHF.

The chain carries TRBV7-2 and TRBJ1-1, with D possibly TRBD1 on 5 matching bases. This CDR3 region has 15 residues. The V gene lost 5 bases and the J gene lost 0 bases, with 13 bases spanning the gap. Per the germline V gene, CDR1 is SGHTA and CDR2 is FQGNSA. CDR3 bases: TGTGCCAGCAGCGAGAGACAGCTAGTGAACACTGAAGCTTTCTTT. Translated, it gives CASSERQLVNTEAFF.

The chain employs TRBV11-3 and TRBJ2-3, with 7 bases fitting TRBD1. The germline gives CDR1 SGHNT, CDR2 YENEEA. V shed 1 base and J 4 bases; nucleotides not matched to a gene: 11. The CDR3 loop spans 17 amino acids. CDR3: CASSLGRFGTDSDTQYF. In DNA form, the CDR3 reads TGTGCCAGCAGCTTAGGCCGGTTCGGGACAGATTCAGATACGCAGTATTTT.

The chain has TRBV20-1 and TRBJ2-5; D gene uncertain. Germline-derived CDR1 and CDR2 are DFQATT and SNEGSKA (reference sequence). Trimming pared 2 bases from V and 4 bases from J, leaving 8 bases between. The CDR3 sequence is 12 residues long. The CDR3 DNA reads TGCAGTGCTAGAACTGGGCGAGAGACCCAGTACTTC. It yields the protein CSARTGRETQYF.

This clonotype has just a few counts. The chain links TRBV12-3 or TRBV12-4 to TRBJ1-5; 8 bases are a match to TRBD1. Trimming took 6 bases from V and 2 from J; bases not matched to a gene: 12. This CDR3 contains 17 residues. The CDR3 here is CASRAAGGGQGNQPQHF. For the CDR3, the DNA is TGTGCCAGCAGGGCAGCAGGGGGCGGGCAAGGCAATCAGCCCCAGCATTTT.